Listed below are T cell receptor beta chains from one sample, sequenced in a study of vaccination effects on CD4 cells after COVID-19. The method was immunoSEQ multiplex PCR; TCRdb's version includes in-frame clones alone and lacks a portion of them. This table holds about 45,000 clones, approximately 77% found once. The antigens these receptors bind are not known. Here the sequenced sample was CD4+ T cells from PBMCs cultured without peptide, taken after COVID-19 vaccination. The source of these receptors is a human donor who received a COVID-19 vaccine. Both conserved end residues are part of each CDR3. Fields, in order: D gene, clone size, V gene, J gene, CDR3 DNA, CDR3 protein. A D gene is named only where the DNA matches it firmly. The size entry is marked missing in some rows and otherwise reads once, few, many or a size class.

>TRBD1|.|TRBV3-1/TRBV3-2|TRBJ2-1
TGTGCCAGCAGCCAAGGGACAGGGGTAGGCAATGAGCAGTTCTTC
CASSQGTGVGNEQFF
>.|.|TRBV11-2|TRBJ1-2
TGTGCCAGCAGCAGAGCGGAGACACCAATCTATGGCTACACCTTC
CASSRAETPIYGYTF
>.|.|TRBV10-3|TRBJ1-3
TGTGCCAGTACTGATACTTACTCTGGAAACACCATATATTTT
CASTDTYSGNTIYF
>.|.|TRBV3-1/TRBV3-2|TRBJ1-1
TGTGCCAGCAGCCTATCCGGGAGGGAAGCTTTCTTT
CASSLSGREAFF
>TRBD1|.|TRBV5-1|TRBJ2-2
TGCGCCAGCAGCTTGGGGACAGGGGGCACCGGGGAGCTGTTTTTT
CASSLGTGGTGELFF
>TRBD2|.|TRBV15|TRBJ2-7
TGTGCCACCCGTACTAGCGGGAGCTCCTACGAGCAGTACTTC
CATRTSGSSYEQYF
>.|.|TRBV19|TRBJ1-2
TGTGCCAGTAGTATTGATAGGGGCCGCTATGGCTACACCTTC
CASSIDRGRYGYTF
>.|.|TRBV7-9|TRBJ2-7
TGTGCCAGCAGCGCCACCCCCCTCACAGGGTCCTACGAGCAGTACTTC
CASSATPLTGSYEQYF
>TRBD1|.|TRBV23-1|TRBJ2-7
TGCGCCAGCAGTCAAGAGGGACAGGTCACCCACGAGCAGTACTTC
CASSQEGQVTHEQYF
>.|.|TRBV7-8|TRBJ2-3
TGTGCCAGCAGCTTAGAAGGGGCTAGCACAGATACGCAGTATTTT
CASSLEGASTDTQYF
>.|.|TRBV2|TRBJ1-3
TGTGCCAGCAGTGACAGGGGTCCTCTCTCTGGAAACACCATATATTTT
CASSDRGPLSGNTIYF
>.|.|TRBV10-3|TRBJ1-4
TGTGCCATCAGTGAAGTCTGGGCGGCGGAATCTAATGAAAAACTGTTTTTT
CAISEVWAAESNEKLFF
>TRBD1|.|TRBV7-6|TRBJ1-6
TGTGCCAGCAGCTTGACGGGACAGGGGTATTCACCCCTCCACTTT
CASSLTGQGYSPLHF
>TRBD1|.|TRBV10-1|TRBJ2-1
TGCGCCAGCAGTGGGGGGACAGGGAGCTACAATGAGCAGTTCTTC
CASSGGTGSYNEQFF
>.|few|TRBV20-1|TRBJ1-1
TGCAGTGCTAGTGGGGTGCGAAGTAACACTGAAGCTTTCTTT
CSASGVRSNTEAFF
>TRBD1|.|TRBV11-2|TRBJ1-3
TGTGCCAGCAGCACGACAGGGGGTATATCTGGAAACACCATATATTTT
CASSTTGGISGNTIYF
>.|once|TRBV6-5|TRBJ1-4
TGTGCCAGCAGTTACTCTCAGCTACAGGGTAAACTGTTTTTT
CASSYSQLQGKLFF
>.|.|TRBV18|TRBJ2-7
TGTGCCAGCTCACCGTTAGGGGCAGCCCAAACCGAGCAGTACTTC
CASSPLGAAQTEQYF
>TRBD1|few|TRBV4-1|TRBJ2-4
TGCGCCAGCAGCCAAGGACAGGGGACCAAAAACATTCAGTACTTC
CASSQGQGTKNIQYF
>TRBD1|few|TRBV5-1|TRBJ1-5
TGCGCCAGCAGCTTGGATGGGGACAGGGATCAGCCCCAGCATTTT
CASSLDGDRDQPQHF
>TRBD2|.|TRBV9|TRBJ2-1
TGTGCCAGCAGCGTCGGTCTAGCGGGAGATCTCTATGAGCAGTTCTTC
CASSVGLAGDLYEQFF
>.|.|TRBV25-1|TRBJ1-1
TGTGCCAGCAGTGAGAACACTGAAGCTTTCTTT
CASSENTEAFF
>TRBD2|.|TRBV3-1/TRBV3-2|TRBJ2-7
TGTGCCAGCAGCCAAGCAGCGGGGGGGGCCGAGCAGTACTTC
CASSQAAGGAEQYF
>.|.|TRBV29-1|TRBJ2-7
TGCAGCGTTTCGAACCCGGGACAAACCTACGAGCAGTACTTC
CSVSNPGQTYEQYF
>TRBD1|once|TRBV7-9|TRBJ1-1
TGTGCCAGCAGCCAGGGACAGAGTGAAGCTTTCTTT
CASSQGQSEAFF
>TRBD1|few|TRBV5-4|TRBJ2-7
TGTGCCAGCAGCTTGGGGACAGGCTACGAGCAGTACTTC
CASSLGTGYEQYF
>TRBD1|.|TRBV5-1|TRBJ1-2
TGCGCCAGCAGACCGCTGACAGGGTCGGGTGGTGGCTACACCTTC
CASRPLTGSGGGYTF
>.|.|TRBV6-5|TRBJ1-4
TGTGCCAGCAGTTACTCCGGACCCAGGGTGGCTGAAAAACTGTTTTTT
CASSYSGPRVAEKLFF
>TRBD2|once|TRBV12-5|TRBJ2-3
TGTGCTAGTGGTTTGGCACGGACTAGCGGGGGGGGGAGCACAGATACGCAGTATTTT
CASGLARTSGGGSTDTQYF
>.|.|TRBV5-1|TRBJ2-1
TGCGCCAGCAGCTTTGGAGACACCGACACCAATGAGCAGTTCTTC
CASSFGDTDTNEQFF
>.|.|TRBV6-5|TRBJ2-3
TGTGCCAGCAGTTACTCGGCGGTGAGCACAGATACGCAGTATTTT
CASSYSAVSTDTQYF
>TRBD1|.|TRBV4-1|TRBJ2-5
TGCGCCAGCAGCCAAGGCGTGGGGACAGGGGGAAAGCGGCGGGAGACCCAGTACTTC
CASSQGVGTGGKRRETQYF
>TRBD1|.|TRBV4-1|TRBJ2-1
TGCGCCAGCAGCCAGGGACAGGGAAGCTCCTACAATGAGCAGTTCTTC
CASSQGQGSSYNEQFF
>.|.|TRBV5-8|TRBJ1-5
TGTGCCAGCAGCTTGGGGAGTAATCAGCCCCAGCATTTT
CASSLGSNQPQHF
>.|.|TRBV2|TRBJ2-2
TGTGCCAGCACGGGCATCTGGGCGAACACCGGGGAGCTGTTTTTT
CASTGIWANTGELFF
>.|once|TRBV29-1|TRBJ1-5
TGCAGCGTTGGGATGGGGAGGGATCAGCCCCAGCATTTT
CSVGMGRDQPQHF
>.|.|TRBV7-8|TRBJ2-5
TGTGCCAGCAGCCGAGGGACTTTGCAAGAGACCCAGTACTTC
CASSRGTLQETQYF
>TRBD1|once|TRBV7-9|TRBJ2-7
TGTGCCAGCAGCTTGACCCCCCGGACAGGGAACGGGGTTGGGCAGTACTTC
CASSLTPRTGNGVGQYF
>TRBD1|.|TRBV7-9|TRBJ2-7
TGTGCCAGCAGCTGGGACAGGGGGCCGTCCGGCGAGCAGTACTTC
CASSWDRGPSGEQYF
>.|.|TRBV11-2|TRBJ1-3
TGTGCCAGCAGCTTATCAACGGGAACTGGAAACACCATATATTTT
CASSLSTGTGNTIYF
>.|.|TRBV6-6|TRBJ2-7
TGTGCCAGCAGCCACGGGACCGTTTTTTGGGAGCAGTACTTC
CASSHGTVFWEQYF
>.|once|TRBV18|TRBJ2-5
TGTGCCAGCTCACCCCGCGGGGTCCAAGAGACCCAGTACTTC
CASSPRGVQETQYF
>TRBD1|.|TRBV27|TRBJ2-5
TGTGCCAGCAGTTTATCGAGACAGGGGGAGACCCAGTACTTC
CASSLSRQGETQYF
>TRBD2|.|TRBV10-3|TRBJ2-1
TGTGCCATCAGTGAGTCTATGGGACTAGCGGGAGTCAATGAGCAGTTCTTC
CAISESMGLAGVNEQFF
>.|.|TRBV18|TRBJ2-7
TGTGCCAGCTCACCACAGGGGAGAAACGAGCAGTACTTC
CASSPQGRNEQYF
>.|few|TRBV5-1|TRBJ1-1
TGCGCCAGCAGCTTCACATTAAGCACTGAAGCTTTCTTT
CASSFTLSTEAFF
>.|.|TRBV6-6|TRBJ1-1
TGTGCCACCAGGAACGGGACATTGAACACTGAAGCTTTCTTT
CATRNGTLNTEAFF
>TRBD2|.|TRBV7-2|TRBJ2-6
TGTGCCAGCAGCTTATCGGTTGGCGGGAGCATGGGTGGGGCCAACGTCCTGACTTTC
CASSLSVGGSMGGANVLTF
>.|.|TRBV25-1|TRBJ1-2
TGTGCCAGCAGTCCTATGGCGGCAGCTATAACCTTAAACTATGGCTACACCTTC
CASSPMAAAITLNYGYTF
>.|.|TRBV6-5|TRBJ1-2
TGTGCCAGCAGTTACCAGGGCTATGGCTACACCTTC
CASSYQGYGYTF
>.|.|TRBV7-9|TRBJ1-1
TGTGCCAGCAGCTTAGGGGATAGCCGGCGGACTGAAGCTTTCTTT
CASSLGDSRRTEAFF
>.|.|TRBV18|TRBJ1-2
TGTGCCAGCGCCAGGGACACGAGGGATCGCTATGGCTACACCTTC
CASARDTRDRYGYTF
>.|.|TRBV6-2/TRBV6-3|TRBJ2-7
TGTGCCAGCAGTTACTCCCTCTTCCCGGGCGGAGGCGAGCAGTACTTC
CASSYSLFPGGGEQYF
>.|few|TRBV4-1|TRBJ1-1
TGCGCCAGCAGCCTGGACGCCCCCAACGGCGCTGAAGCTTTCTTT
CASSLDAPNGAEAFF
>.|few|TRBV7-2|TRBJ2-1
TGTGCCAGCAGCTCGGGCCTCGTGGGAGAGCAGTTCTTC
CASSSGLVGEQFF
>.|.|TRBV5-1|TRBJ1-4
TGCGCCAGCAGCTCCGAAGTCGGTGGAAATGAAAAACTGTTTTTT
CASSSEVGGNEKLFF
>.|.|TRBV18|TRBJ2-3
TGTGCCAGCTCACCAGAGGTGGGGTCGGATACGCAGTATTTT
CASSPEVGSDTQYF
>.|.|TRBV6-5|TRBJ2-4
TGTGCCAGCAGTTACTCGACGCTGTCGGGAAACATTCAGTACTTC
CASSYSTLSGNIQYF
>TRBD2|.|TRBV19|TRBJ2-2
TGTGCCAGTAGTATCGGGGGGCTAGCGGGAGCTTTCGGGGAGCTGTTTTTT
CASSIGGLAGAFGELFF
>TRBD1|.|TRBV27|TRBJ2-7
TGTGCCAGCAGCTCAACGGGACAGATCTCCTACGAGCAGTACTTC
CASSSTGQISYEQYF